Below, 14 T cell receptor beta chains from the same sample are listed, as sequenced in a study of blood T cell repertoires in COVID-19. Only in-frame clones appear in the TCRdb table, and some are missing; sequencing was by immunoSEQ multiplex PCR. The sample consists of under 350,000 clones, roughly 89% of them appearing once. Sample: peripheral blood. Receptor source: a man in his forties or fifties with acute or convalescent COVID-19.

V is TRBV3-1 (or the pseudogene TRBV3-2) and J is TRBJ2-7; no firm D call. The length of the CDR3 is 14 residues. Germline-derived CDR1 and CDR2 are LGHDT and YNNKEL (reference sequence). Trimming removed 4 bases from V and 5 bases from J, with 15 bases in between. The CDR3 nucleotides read TGTGCCAGCAGCCTATCTGACTCCCTGGACGAGCAGTACTTC. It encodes CASSLSDSLDEQYF.

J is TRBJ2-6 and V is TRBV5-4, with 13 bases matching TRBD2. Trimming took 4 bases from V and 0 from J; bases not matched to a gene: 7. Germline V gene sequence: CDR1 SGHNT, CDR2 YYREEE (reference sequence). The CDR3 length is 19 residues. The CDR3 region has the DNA TGTGCCAGCAGCCCCCGACTAGCGGGGGGCTTCTCTGGGGCCAACGTCCTGACTTTC. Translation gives CASSPRLAGGFSGANVLTF. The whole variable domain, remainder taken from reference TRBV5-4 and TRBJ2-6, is ETGVTQSPTHLIKTRGQQVTLRCSSQSGHNTVSWYQQALGQGPQFIFQYYREEENGRGNFPPRFSGLQFPNYSSELNVNALELDDSALYLCASSPRLAGGFSGANVLTFGAGSRLTVL.

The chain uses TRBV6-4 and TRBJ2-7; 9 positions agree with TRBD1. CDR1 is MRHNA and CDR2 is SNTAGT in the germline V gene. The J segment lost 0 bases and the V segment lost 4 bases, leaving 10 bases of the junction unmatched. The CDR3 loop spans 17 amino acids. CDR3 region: CASSGPRGDRVSYEQYF. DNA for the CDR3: TGTGCCAGCAGTGGCCCCCGGGGGGACAGGGTCTCCTACGAGCAGTACTTC.

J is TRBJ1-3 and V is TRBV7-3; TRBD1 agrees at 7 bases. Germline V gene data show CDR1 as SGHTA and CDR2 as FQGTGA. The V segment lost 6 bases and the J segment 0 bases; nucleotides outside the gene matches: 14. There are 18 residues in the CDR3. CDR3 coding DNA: TGTGCCAGCAGTCACAAAACCATGACAGGGATCTCTGGAAACACCATATATTTT. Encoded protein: CASSHKTMTGISGNTIYF.

This CDR3 reads CASSRIEGGYTF. CDR3 DNA sequence: TGTGCCAGCAGCCGGATTGAGGGCGGCTACACCTTC. This chain connects TRBV9 to TRBJ1-2, with D hard to call. The V gene's germline CDR1 is SGDLS and CDR2 YYNGEE. This CDR3 region has 12 residues. V lost 4 bases and J lost 8, with 12 bases in between.

DNA of the CDR3: TGCGCCAGCAGGCAGGGAGGCTCACAGAACACTGAAGCTTTCTTT. Its protein is CASRQGGSQNTEAFF. The chain combines TRBV5-1 with TRBJ1-1, with TRBD1 as a possible D gene (5 bases). This CDR3 comprises 15 residues. CDR1 is SGHRS and CDR2 is YFSETQ in the germline V gene. V lost 5 bases and J lost 1, with 15 bases in between.

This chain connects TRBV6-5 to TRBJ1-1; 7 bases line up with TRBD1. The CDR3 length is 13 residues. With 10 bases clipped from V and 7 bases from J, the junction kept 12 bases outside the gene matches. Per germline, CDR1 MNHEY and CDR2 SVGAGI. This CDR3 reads CATKGGASGEAFF. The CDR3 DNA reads TGTGCCACCAAAGGGGGCGCGTCGGGTGAAGCTTTCTTT.

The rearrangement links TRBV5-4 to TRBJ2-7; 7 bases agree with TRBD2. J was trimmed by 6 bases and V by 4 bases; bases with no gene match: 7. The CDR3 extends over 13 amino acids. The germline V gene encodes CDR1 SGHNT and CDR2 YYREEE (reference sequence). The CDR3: CASSQWGGGEQYF. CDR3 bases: TGTGCCAGCAGCCAGTGGGGGGGAGGCGAGCAGTACTTC.

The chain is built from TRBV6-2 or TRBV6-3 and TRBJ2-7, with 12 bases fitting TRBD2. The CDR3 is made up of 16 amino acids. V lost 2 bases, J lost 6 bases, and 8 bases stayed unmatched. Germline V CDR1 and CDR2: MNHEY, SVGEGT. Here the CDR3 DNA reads TGTGCCAGCAGTTACGGCCTAGCGGGGGGGCCGGGCGAGCAGTACTTC. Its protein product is CASSYGLAGGPGEQYF.

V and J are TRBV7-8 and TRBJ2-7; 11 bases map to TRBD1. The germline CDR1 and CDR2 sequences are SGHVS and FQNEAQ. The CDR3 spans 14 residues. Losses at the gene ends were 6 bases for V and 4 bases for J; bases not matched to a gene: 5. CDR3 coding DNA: TGTGCCAGCAGTCCCGGGACAGGGGGTTACGAGCAGTACTTC. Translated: CASSPGTGGYEQYF.

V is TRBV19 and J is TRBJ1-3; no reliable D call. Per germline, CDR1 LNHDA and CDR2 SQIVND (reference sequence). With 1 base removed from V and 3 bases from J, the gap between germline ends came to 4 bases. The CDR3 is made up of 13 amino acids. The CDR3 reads CASSIGVGNTIYF. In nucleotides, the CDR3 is TGTGCCAGTAGTATAGGAGTTGGAAACACCATATATTTT.

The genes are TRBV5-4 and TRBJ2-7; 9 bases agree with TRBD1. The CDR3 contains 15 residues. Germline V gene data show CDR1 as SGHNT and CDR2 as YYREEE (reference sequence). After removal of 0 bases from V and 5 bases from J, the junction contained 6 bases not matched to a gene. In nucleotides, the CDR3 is TGTGCCAGCAGCTTGGTGGGGGACAGGGACCACGAGCAGTACTTC. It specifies CASSLVGDRDHEQYF.

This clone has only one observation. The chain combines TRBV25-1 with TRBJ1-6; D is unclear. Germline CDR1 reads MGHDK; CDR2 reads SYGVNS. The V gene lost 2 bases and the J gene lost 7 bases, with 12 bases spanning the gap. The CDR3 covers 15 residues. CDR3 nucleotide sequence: TGTGCCAGCAGTGAAAGTAAACAGCTAAATTCACCCCTCCACTTT. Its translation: CASSESKQLNSPLHF.

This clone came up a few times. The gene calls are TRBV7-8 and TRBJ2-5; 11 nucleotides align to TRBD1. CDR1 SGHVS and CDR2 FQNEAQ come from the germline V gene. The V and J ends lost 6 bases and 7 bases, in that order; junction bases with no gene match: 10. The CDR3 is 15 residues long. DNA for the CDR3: TGTGCCAGCAGATCAGGACAGGGGGCGTTGGGGACCCAGTACTTC. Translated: CASRSGQGALGTQYF.